One and the same sample provided the 24 T cell receptor beta chains below, sequenced in a study of regulatory T cells in long-lasting Graves disease. CDR3 regions were amplified by Arm-PCR using iRepertoire HTBI primers to build TCR beta libraries. TCRdb re-derived calls from the multiplex PCR reads in MiXCR, one entry per CDR3 protein. Of more than 400,000 distinct CDR3 sequences detected, about 16% appear once; the ten largest clones hold 10% to 15%. The sample's time point: newly diagnosed GD, antithyroid drugs for less than 3 months. Generation of the TCR library employed RNA extracted from PBMCs. These data also featured in a second study, about T cells in Graves' hyperthyroidism and ophthalmopathy.

The sample in question was peripheral blood mononuclear cells (PBMCs), obtained at new diagnosis, from a patient treated with antithyroid drugs. Receptors were obtained from a man aged 40-50 years with Graves disease.

V is TRBV13 and J is TRBJ2-7; maybe TRBD2 (6 bases). The CDR3 has 13 amino acids. Trimming removed 6 bases from V and 5 bases from J, with 14 bases in between. CDR1 PRHDT and CDR2 FYEKMQ come from the germline V gene (reference sequence). CDR3 coding DNA: TGTGCCAGCAGTCCGGGAGTCGGGGACGAGCAGTACTTC. It translates to CASSPGVGDEQYF.

This clonotype was counted ten times or more. The V and J genes are TRBV20-1 and TRBJ1-5; D is possibly TRBD1 (5 bases). V dropped 6 bases and J dropped 4 bases, with 13 bases sitting between them. CDR3 size: 13 residues. The germline gives CDR1 DFQATT, CDR2 SNEGSKA (reference sequence). In DNA form, the CDR3 reads TGCAGTGCCATCGGGACGGCAAATCAGCCCCAGCATTTT. It encodes CSAIGTANQPQHF.

The chain combines TRBV24-1 with TRBJ2-3, with D uncertain. The CDR3 has 14 amino acids. CDR1 and CDR2 from the germline V gene are KGHDR and SFDVKD. V was trimmed by 0 bases and J by 2 bases, leaving 5 bases between them. DNA for the CDR3: TGTGCCACCAGTGATTTGAACCCCACAGATACGCAGTATTTT. Its protein product is CATSDLNPTDTQYF.

There are many counts of this clonotype. This chain joins TRBV20-1 and TRBJ2-7; perhaps TRBD2 as D (5 bases). Trimming removed 5 bases from V and 4 bases from J, with 15 bases in between. The CDR3 length is 13 residues. The germline V gene encodes CDR1 DFQATT and CDR2 SNEGSKA (reference sequence). The CDR3 DNA reads TGCAGTGCTGATCAGTCGGGAAGGTACGAGCAGTACTTC. It yields the protein CSADQSGRYEQYF.

This clonotype has only a few counts. V is TRBV5-1 and J is TRBJ1-2; D remains unclear. The CDR3 loop spans 14 amino acids. Per germline, CDR1 SGHRS and CDR2 YFSETQ. V lost 6 bases and J 7 bases, leaving 19 bases between the germline ends. The CDR3 coding sequence is TGCGCCAGCAAGGTTTCGTTCCAGGAGTTTGGCTACACCTTC. Translation gives CASKVSFQEFGYTF.

This clonotype was recorded many times. This rearrangement joins TRBV2 to TRBJ2-3; perhaps TRBD1 as D (5 bases). The germline V and J ends were trimmed by 1 base and 2 bases, with 10 bases remaining between them. The germline V gene encodes CDR1 SNHLY and CDR2 FYNNEI. This CDR3 spans 15 amino acids. The CDR3 nucleotides read TGTGCCAGCAGTGAAGACGGACAAGACACAGATACGCAGTATTTT. Protein sequence: CASSEDGQDTDTQYF.

This clonotype was observed a handful of times. This chain connects TRBV5-1 to TRBJ2-2, with a tentative D call TRBD1 (5 bases). The germline gives CDR1 SGHRS, CDR2 YFSETQ. Trimming pared 6 bases from V and 3 bases from J, leaving 12 bases between. The length of the CDR3 is 14 residues. In DNA, the CDR3 is TGCGCCAGCAACCGGCAGGGCGACACCGGGGAGCTGTTTTTT. This translates into CASNRQGDTGELFF.

This clonotype was counted at least ten times. The gene calls are TRBV20-1 and TRBJ1-1; D remains ambiguous. This CDR3 has 13 amino acids. The germline gives CDR1 DFQATT, CDR2 SNEGSKA (reference sequence). V was trimmed by 0 bases and J by 1 base, leaving 6 bases between them. Written as DNA, the CDR3 is TGCAGTGCTAGAGATATCCGGAACACTGAAGCTTTCTTT. Residues: CSARDIRNTEAFF.

The table lists this clonotype with a few counts. The chain combines TRBV28 with TRBJ1-1, with a possible D match to TRBD1 (5 bases). The CDR3 is made up of 16 amino acids. V was shortened by 5 bases and J by 1 base, with 17 bases between the two germline ends. Per the germline V gene, CDR1 is MDHEN and CDR2 is SYDVKM. The CDR3 bases are TGTGCCAGCAGTGCCCCCCGGAGGCAGGGGAACACTGAAGCTTTCTTT. Residues: CASSAPRRQGNTEAFF.

This clonotype was seen repeatedly, ten times or more. The chain has TRBV2 and TRBJ2-3; TRBD2 matches 10 bases. Trimming at V came to 5 bases and at J to 1 base, leaving 6 bases not matched to a gene. The germline V gene has CDR1 SNHLY and CDR2 FYNNEI. This CDR3 comprises 16 residues. The CDR3 reads CASSPRLAGRTDTQYF. The CDR3 nucleotides are TGTGCCAGCAGTCCCAGACTAGCGGGTCGCACAGATACGCAGTATTTT.

The sample holds many counts of this clonotype. Mismatch with germline at one junction end may stem from a read error. The J gene is TRBJ1-2, the V gene TRBV6-1; D is unresolved. Germline values: CDR1 MNHNS, CDR2 SASEGT. This CDR3 contains 12 residues. CDR3 DNA sequence: TGTGCCAGCAGCGAAGGGAACTATGGCTACACCTTC. Translating it yields CASSEGNYGYTF.

This clonotype has ten or more counts. The chain recombines TRBV18 with TRBJ2-1; D uncertain. The germline V gene has CDR1 KGHSH and CDR2 LQKENI. V was clipped by 1 base and J by 4 bases, with 11 bases between them. CDR3 length: 15 residues. CDR3 sequence (DNA): TGTGCCAGCTCACCACAGTCCAGGATTTACAATGAGCAGTTCTTC. Amino acids: CASSPQSRIYNEQFF.

The sample holds many counts of this clonotype. The V gene is TRBV28, the J gene TRBJ2-2; TRBD1 or TRBD2 may be the D gene (5 bases each). The CDR3 has 16 amino acids. Deletions cut 5 bases from V and 5 bases from J, with 18 bases between. Germline lookup yields CDR1 MDHEN and CDR2 SYDVKM. The CDR3 sequence is CASSTLLGDKTGELFF. CDR3 coding DNA: TGTGCCAGCAGTACCTTGCTGGGGGATAAAACCGGGGAGCTGTTTTTT. Complete variable domain (other parts from reference TRBV28 and TRBJ2-2): DVKVTQSSRYLVKRTGEKVFLECVQDMDHENMFWYRQDPGLGLRLIYFSYDVKMKEKGDIPEGYSVSREKKERFSLILESASTNQTSMYLCASSTLLGDKTGELFFGEGSRLTVL.

In its sample, this clonotype was seen a few times. This sequence joins TRBV29-1 and TRBJ2-7, with D possibly matching TRBD1 (5 bases). With 5 bases removed from V and 3 bases from J, the gap between germline ends came to 11 bases. CDR1 is SQVTM and CDR2 is ANQGSEA in the germline V gene. The CDR3 totals 12 residues. CDR3 in DNA: TGCAGCGTTCTCACCAGGGTCTACGAGCAGTACTTC. Translation gives CSVLTRVYEQYF.

Notes on this clonotype: This clone may be a read error of a much larger clone one base away. The chain employs TRBV28 and TRBJ2-5; weak D call: TRBD1 (6 bases). Germline V gene lookup returns CDR1 MDHEN and CDR2 SYDVKM. V lost 8 bases and J lost 8, with 21 bases in between. This CDR3 has 14 residues. Here the CDR3 reads CASVGTPRGDTQYF. The CDR3 nucleotides are TGTGCCAGCGTTGGGACACCACGGGGAGATACCCAGTACTTC.

V usage is TRBV20-1 and J usage is TRBJ2-1; the D call may be TRBD1 or TRBD2 (5 bases each). Trimming cost V 0 bases and J 2 bases, with 11 bases left between them. From germline, CDR1 is DFQATT and CDR2 SNEGSKA (reference sequence). The CDR3 totals 15 residues. The CDR3 DNA reads as TGCAGTGCTAGAGACTTGCAGGGAGCCTACAATGAGCAGTTCTTC. Its protein product is CSARDLQGAYNEQFF.

This chain uses TRBV6-1 with TRBJ2-7; D is ambiguous. Germline V gives CDR1 MNHNS, CDR2 SASEGT. V was cut by 10 bases and J by 2 bases, with 12 bases left in between. The CDR3 loop spans 12 amino acids. CDR3 loop: CATKPRPYEQYF. The CDR3 nucleotides read TGTGCCACCAAGCCTAGGCCCTACGAGCAGTACTTC.

In this sample, this clonotype turned up many times. The chain uses TRBV3-1 and TRBJ1-6; tentatively, D is TRBD1 (5 bases). Trimming shortened V by 4 bases and J by 6 bases, and 13 bases separated the two germline ends. Germline loops: CDR1 LGHDT, CDR2 YNNKEL (reference sequence). This CDR3 has 15 amino acids. The CDR3 DNA sequence: TGTGCCAGCAGCCTCGGACAAGCAGCTAATTCACCCCTCCACTTT. The encoded protein is CASSLGQAANSPLHF.

The chain uses TRBV6-1 and TRBJ1-5, with 8 bases matching TRBD1. The trim removed 6 bases at V and 4 bases at J, leaving 5 bases unmatched. CDR1 and CDR2 from the germline V gene are MNHNS and SASEGT. This CDR3 is built from 14 residues. Here the CDR3 reads CASRQTGGNQPQHF. CDR3 DNA: TGTGCCAGCAGACAAACAGGGGGGAATCAGCCCCAGCATTTT.

This clonotype showed up just a few times. The CDR3 DNA follows: TGTGCCAGCAGCCAAGGCGAGCGTCCCGGGGAGCTGTTTTTT. Amino acids: CASSQGERPGELFF. The chain combines TRBV2 with TRBJ2-2; no firm D call. V was clipped by 6 bases and J by 6 bases, with 14 bases between them. Looked up from germline, CDR1 is SNHLY and CDR2 is FYNNEI. The CDR3 extends over 14 amino acids.

This clonotype was detected many times. CDR3 coding DNA: TGTGCCAGCAGCTCCTACGTTGGGACTCCCGGGGGGTTATGGGCCGGGGAGCTGTTTTTT. This codes for CASSSYVGTPGGLWAGELFF. The rearrangement joins TRBV6-1 to TRBJ2-2, with 7 bases matching TRBD2. V gave up 6 bases and J gave up 6 bases; unmatched junction bases: 25. Per the germline V gene, CDR1 is MNHNS and CDR2 is SASEGT. The CDR3 consists of 20 residues.

This clonotype came up many times. V gene TRBV28 combines with J gene TRBJ2-2; D tentatively reads TRBD1 or TRBD2 (6 bases each). Per the germline V gene, CDR1 is MDHEN and CDR2 is SYDVKM. Trimming pared 6 bases from V and 5 bases from J, leaving 10 bases between. The CDR3 totals 13 residues. This CDR3 reads CASRKGGTGELFF. CDR3 nucleotide sequence: TGTGCCAGCAGAAAGGGGGGTACCGGGGAGCTGTTTTTT.

In its sample, this clonotype was seen a few times. The chain carries TRBV20-1 and TRBJ1-5; 8 bases are shared with TRBD1. CDR1 DFQATT and CDR2 SNEGSKA come from the germline V gene (reference sequence). The trim removed 6 bases at V and 4 bases at J, leaving 8 bases unmatched. The CDR3 sequence is 14 residues long. The CDR3 DNA follows: TGCAGTGCCCGCAAGGACAGGGATAATCAGCCCCAGCATTTT. Translated: CSARKDRDNQPQHF.

This clonotype was found many times. The chain combines TRBV7-6 with TRBJ2-7; D not resolved. CDR1 is SGHVS, CDR2 FNYEAQ, per germline. The CDR3 runs to 16 residues. V was trimmed by 0 bases and J by 0 bases, leaving 12 bases between them. CDR3 DNA sequence: TGTGCCAGCAGCTTAGCTGGGCTACAGAGCTCCTACGAGCAGTACTTC. Translated: CASSLAGLQSSYEQYF.